This T cell receptor (beta chain) was obtained from a study of blood T cell repertoires in COVID-19. Methods used by the authors: Amplification from reference gene primers served as the basis for estimated nucleated cell counts. Data came from immunoSEQ multiplex PCR; TCRdb stores just in-frame clones and leaves some out. That table supplies the V and J calls and clone size; D and trimming were determined from the DNA. The sample has about 75,000 clones; around 67% are singletons. V was shortened by 5 bases and J by 4 bases, with 13 bases between the two germline ends. Germline lookup yields CDR1 SGHAT and CDR2 FQNNGV. CDR3 size: 14 residues.

The origin of this receptor is a human donor with acute or convalescent COVID-19. The donor label of this sample is uncertain. Sequencing was carried out using peripheral blood. This chain links TRBV11-2 with TRBJ2-3; maybe TRBD1 (5 bases). CDR3 in amino acids: CASSLAARADTQYF. Written as DNA, the CDR3 is TGTGCCAGCAGCCTCGCCGCCAGGGCAGATACGCAGTATTTT.